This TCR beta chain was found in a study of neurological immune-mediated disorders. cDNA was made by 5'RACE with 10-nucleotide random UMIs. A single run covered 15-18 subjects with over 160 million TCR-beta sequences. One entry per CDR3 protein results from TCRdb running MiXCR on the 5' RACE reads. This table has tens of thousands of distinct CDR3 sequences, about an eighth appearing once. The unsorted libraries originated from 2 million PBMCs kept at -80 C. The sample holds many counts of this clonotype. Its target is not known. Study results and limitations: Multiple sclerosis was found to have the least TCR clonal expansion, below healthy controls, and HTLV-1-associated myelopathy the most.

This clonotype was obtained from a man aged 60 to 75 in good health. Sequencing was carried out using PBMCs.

CDR3 sequence: CSARVSSSTDTQYF. The DNA of the CDR3 is TGCAGTGCTCGAGTGTCTTCAAGCACAGATACGCAGTATTTT. This chain links TRBV20-1 with TRBJ2-3, with D unresolved. The CDR3 totals 14 residues. Germline V gene data show CDR1 as DFQATT and CDR2 as SNEGSKA (reference sequence). The V gene lost 5 bases and the J gene lost 0 bases, with 12 bases spanning the gap.